What follows are 3 T cell receptor beta chains derived from one specimen sequenced in a study of blood T cell repertoires in COVID-19 (dated by TCRdb to 2020 to 2022). Libraries came from the immunoSEQ multiplex PCR assay. Held by TCRdb, this immuneACCESS table contains in-frame sequences only and omits some clones. Under half of the omission traces to an unresolved V gene where checked; the cause of the rest is unknown. The sample records about 190,000 clones, around 85% of which are singletons. The top ten hold roughly 3.2% of the sample. The specimen sequenced was PBMCs or T cells enriched from blood (not recorded which). The receptors shown here come from a woman under 40 who had recovered from COVID-19.

Only one count was recorded for this clone. The rearrangement links TRBV5-1 to TRBJ1-2; 8 bases map to TRBD1. The germline V gene has CDR1 SGHRS and CDR2 YFSETQ. The CDR3 totals 14 residues. V lost 0 bases to trimming and J lost 6 bases; unmatched junction nucleotides: 4. CDR3 nucleotide sequence: TGCGCCAGCAGCTTGGGGACAGGGATTGATGGCTACACCTTC. It specifies CASSLGTGIDGYTF.

The sample holds a few counts of this clone. The chain recombines TRBV27 with TRBJ2-5; unclear D gene. Germline V gene lookup returns CDR1 MNHEY and CDR2 SMNVEV (reference sequence). The CDR3 consists of 17 residues. V was clipped by 5 bases and J by 0 bases, with 19 bases between them. CDR3: CASSPLLQDTDQETQYF. CDR3 bases: TGTGCCAGCAGTCCCCTGCTGCAAGACACCGACCAAGAGACCCAGTACTTC.

The CDR3 reads CASSIGGRGWNGYTF. DNA of the CDR3: TGTGCCAGTAGTATAGGGGGCCGGGGGTGGAATGGCTACACCTTC. The genes are TRBV19 and TRBJ1-2; TRBD1 might be the D (5 bases). Germline CDR1 LNHDA, CDR2 SQIVND (reference sequence). There are 15 residues in the CDR3. V dropped 1 base and J dropped 6 bases, with 15 bases sitting between them.